The sequence of this TCR beta chain was determined in a study of graft-versus-host responses after intestinal transplantation (dated by TCRdb to about 2021). For the wider study: Multivisceral, liver-intestinal, or isolated intestinal transplants were received by the recipients. Of the roughly 24 intestinal transplant recipients enrolled in the cohort, one of whom was a retransplant, a few patients without pretransplant specimens were excluded. To identify alloreactive clones, pre-transplant mixed lymphocyte reaction products were sequenced and then compared with unstimulated pre-transplant donor and recipient T cells. Rather than being sequenced by the commercial service, samples from a few later patients were sequenced in-house on an Illumina MiSeq and processed with MiXCR. Donor T cell macrochimerism was defined as a peak of at least 4% donor T cells among recipient peripheral blood mononuclear cells. After intestinal transplantation, graft-versus-host and host-versus-graft alloreactive T cell clones in the graft, circulation and bone marrow were tracked using bulk TCR-beta CDR3 sequencing. Anti-thymocyte globulin induction was given to all recipients, followed by maintenance tacrolimus and steroids for two to three years. The paper's findings and limits, for the study overall: Early after transplant, peak levels of circulating GvH clones were associated with declines in HvG clones. GvH clones were detected in recipient bone marrow, and some of these GvH clones were observed earlier in ileal mucosa or blood, consistent with an intestinal mucosal origin. In patients with donor T cell macrochimerism, the allografts had high GvH to HvG T cell clonal ratios. The relatively low number and heterogeneity of intestinal transplant patients limited the conclusions.

The method was the immunoSEQ multiplex PCR assay. In most patients, genomic DNA was isolated using the Qiagen DNeasy Blood and Tissue Kit and sent frozen to Adaptive Biotechnologies for TCR sequencing. For most patients, high-throughput TCR-beta CDR3 sequencing of genomic DNA was performed by Adaptive Biotechnologies. In the paper's pipeline: TCR sequencing data were retrieved from Adaptive's ImmunoSEQ software for roughly 20 patients, whereas three other patients were processed with MiXCR and VDJtools. CD4 versus CD8 sorting errors were corrected by removing sequences found in both subsets at a frequency ratio below 5:1. CDR3 nucleotide sequences shared between donor and recipient were removed because their origin could not be assigned. To be classed as alloreactive, a clone needed at least 2-fold expansion over unstimulated cells and a minimum CFSE-low frequency of 0.002% (template counts) or 0.001% (read counts). Clones were considered mappable if detected in sequenced pre-transplant spleen, lymph node, or MLR CFSE-low populations of the donor or recipient. The cumulative frequency of alloreactive clones was calculated as a percentage of all sequences, weighted by copy number. TCRdb provides this immuneACCESS table in a form limited to in-frame rearrangements. Some clones are lacking; in checked studies, under half of them reflect an unresolved V gene, and why the rest are absent is not known. The DNA was the basis for D and trimming; V, J and clone size are from that table. This sample gives 90,000 to 150,000 clones in total; approximately 95% of them show up just once. The biggest ten clones account for more than 2.5% of the sample.

As concerns this clone: Its cognate antigen has yet to be identified. Qualities for individual bases were not recorded, and no much larger clone is one base off.

The time point label, as the study defines it: cells obtained before transplantation from donor or recipient. CD3+CD4+ and CD3+CD8+ populations were FACS-sorted from unstimulated pre-transplant donor and recipient cells taken from spleen or lymph nodes. The germline V gene sets CDR1 to SGDLS and CDR2 to YYNGEE. V trim: 0 bases; J trim: 3 bases; unmatched bases: 13. The CDR3 covers 18 residues, taking in both the cysteine and the phenylalanine. The kept DNA is CDR3 alone, 54 bases in frame from the first base. The sequence joins TRBV9 to TRBJ1-2, and TRBD1 matches 8 of the central bases. The clonotype originates from a human donor who received an intestinal transplant. The sequenced sample was unstimulated CD8+ T cells sorted from spleen or lymph node cells, obtained before intestinal transplant. CDR3 sequence: CASSVVPRDRGFDYGYTF. In nucleotides, the sequence is TGTGCCAGCAGCGTAGTGCCCCGAGACAGGGGATTTGACTATGGCTACACCTTC. Full variable domain (CDR3 extended with the reference TRBV9 and TRBJ1-2 proteins): DSGVTQTPKHLITATGQRVTLRCSPRSGDLSVYWYQQSLDQGLQFLIQYYNGEERAKGNILERFSAQQFPDLHSELNLSSLELGDSALYFCASSVVPRDRGFDYGYTFGSGTRLTVV.